The 24 T cell receptor beta chains below come from one sample, sequenced in a study of shared clonotypes between healthy human individuals. CD45RO negativity and positive selection for CCR7 defined naive CD8 cells, a population that excluded terminally differentiated effector memory CD45RA+ cells. Using immunoSEQ multiplex PCR, the repertoire was profiled, and TCRdb retains in-frame clones only, with some absent. The sample yields about 2 million clones, about 95% seen once. Sequenced sample: naive CD8+ T cells sorted from blood. The receptors shown here come from a man in his late teens or twenties in good health.

V gene TRBV5-5 combines with J gene TRBJ1-2; D may be TRBD1 (6 bases). V shed 0 bases and J shed 4 bases, with 13 bases lying between them. Germline values: CDR1 SGHKS, CDR2 YYEKEE (reference sequence). The CDR3 loop spans 15 amino acids. CDR3 nucleotides: TGTGCCAGCAGCTTGGGCCAGGGGCCAACCTATGGCTACACCTTC. Translated, it gives CASSLGQGPTYGYTF.

The chain recombines TRBV4-1 with TRBJ2-7; D is ambiguous. Trimming cost V 3 bases and J 3 bases, with 15 bases left between them. Germline-derived CDR1 and CDR2 are MGHRA and YSYEKL. This CDR3 region has 15 residues. The CDR3 here is CASSQKEHSDYEQYF. Written as DNA, the CDR3 is TGCGCCAGCAGCCAGAAAGAACACTCGGACTACGAGCAGTACTTC.

This chain connects TRBV7-9 to TRBJ2-2, with 8 bases aligning to TRBD1. Germline V gene data show CDR1 as SEHNR and CDR2 as FQNEAQ (reference sequence). The CDR3 totals 15 residues. V trimming: 4 bases; J trimming: 4 bases; junction bases outside the gene matches: 5. The CDR3 protein is CASSSTGVGTGELFF. Here the CDR3 DNA reads TGTGCCAGCAGCTCGACAGGGGTCGGCACCGGGGAGCTGTTTTTT. The full variable domain, rest sourced from reference TRBV7-9 and TRBJ2-2, is DTGVSQNPRHKITKRGQNVTFRCDPISEHNRLYWYRQTLGQGPEFLTYFQNEAQLEKSRLLSDRFSAERPKGSFSTLEIQRTEQGDSAMYLCASSSTGVGTGELFFGEGSRLTVL.

The V and J genes are TRBV5-1 and TRBJ2-7; no firm D call. V lost 4 bases and J lost 0, with 17 bases in between. The germline V gene has CDR1 SGHRS and CDR2 YFSETQ. The CDR3 runs to 16 residues. In DNA form, the CDR3 reads TGCGCCAGCAGCCGAGGCGAGCCGACTCACTCCTACGAGCAGTACTTC. Translated: CASSRGEPTHSYEQYF.

This clone was counted only a few times. V gene TRBV7-9 combines with J gene TRBJ1-5; unclear D gene. CDR1 is SEHNR and CDR2 is FQNEAQ in the germline V gene (reference sequence). V lost 7 bases and J lost 3, with 22 bases in between. The CDR3 contains 17 residues. CDR3 sequence (DNA): TGTGCCAGCATATCCTCCTCAAAGCCAAACGTCAATCAGCCCCAGCATTTT. This encodes CASISSSKPNVNQPQHF. Filled out from reference TRBV7-9 and TRBJ1-5, the complete variable domain reads DTGVSQNPRHKITKRGQNVTFRCDPISEHNRLYWYRQTLGQGPEFLTYFQNEAQLEKSRLLSDRFSAERPKGSFSTLEIQRTEQGDSAMYLCASISSSKPNVNQPQHFGDGTRLSIL.

The rearrangement joins TRBV7-2 to TRBJ1-3, with no clear D. CDR3 length equals 16 residues. Trimming shortened V by 0 bases and J by 4 bases, and 13 bases separated the two germline ends. Germline values: CDR1 SGHTA, CDR2 FQGNSA. CDR3 bases: TGTGCCAGCAGCTTAGCGCGGAGGAGGGAAGGAAACACCATATATTTT. This gives the protein CASSLARRREGNTIYF.

CDR3 loop: CASSTERGVSYNEQFF. The CDR3 nucleotides are TGTGCCAGTAGTACCGAGCGGGGGGTCTCCTACAATGAGCAGTTCTTC. This chain connects TRBV19 to TRBJ2-1, with 9 bases lining up with TRBD2. The V and J ends lost 4 bases and 0 bases, in that order; junction bases with no gene match: 4. CDR1 and CDR2 (germline): LNHDA, SQIVND (reference sequence). This CDR3 is built from 16 residues.

This clone came up a few times. Other DNA sequences in the same sample also yield this CDR3. V and J are TRBV27 and TRBJ1-1; D gene unclear. The CDR3 runs 13 residues. Germline CDR1 MNHEY, CDR2 SMNVEV (reference sequence). The V gene lost 1 base and the J gene lost 0 bases, with 3 bases spanning the gap. The CDR3 DNA reads TGTGCCAGCAGTTTATATGTGAACACTGAAGCTTTCTTT. Amino acid sequence: CASSLYVNTEAFF.

The chain joins TRBV5-5 to TRBJ2-7, with 7 bases aligning to TRBD1. The germline V gene has CDR1 SGHKS and CDR2 YYEKEE (reference sequence). Trimming cost V 5 bases and J 11 bases; bases outside gene matches: 7. The CDR3 totals 11 residues. The CDR3 DNA follows: TGTGCCAGCAGTCCCGACAGGGATGAGTACTTC. Encoded protein: CASSPDRDEYF.

The rearrangement joins TRBV6-5 to TRBJ2-3; 10 bases are a match to TRBD2. Germline V lookup: CDR1 MNHEY, CDR2 SVGAGI. The CDR3 contains 15 residues. V trimming: 6 bases; J trimming: 3 bases; junction bases outside the gene matches: 6. The CDR3 loop is CASSKGTSETDTQYF. The CDR3 nucleotides read TGTGCCAGCAGCAAAGGGACTAGCGAGACAGATACGCAGTATTTT.

The CDR3 loop reads CASSQEFLGISYEQYF. The CDR3, as DNA: TGCGCCAGCAGCCAAGAGTTTCTAGGGATCTCCTACGAGCAGTACTTC. The chain employs TRBV4-3 and TRBJ2-7; D ambiguous. The CDR3 has 16 residues. Germline loops: CDR1 LGHNA, CDR2 YSLEER. Trimming shortened V by 0 bases and J by 0 bases, and 12 bases separated the two germline ends.

This chain uses TRBV4-3 with TRBJ2-1, with D unresolved. The CDR3 runs to 15 residues. The V gene lost 1 base and the J gene lost 0 bases, with 7 bases spanning the gap. Germline CDR1 reads LGHNA; CDR2 reads YSLEER. CDR3 DNA sequence: TGCGCCAGCAGCCAAGTCCGGAGCTCCTACAATGAGCAGTTCTTC. It is translated as CASSQVRSSYNEQFF.

The gene calls are TRBV4-3 and TRBJ2-4; 10 nucleotides match TRBD1. Germline-derived CDR1 and CDR2 are LGHNA and YSLEER. CDR3 length: 15 residues. The junction had 3 bases not matched to a gene; V was cut back by 0 bases and J by 7 bases. CDR3: CASSQEGGQGNIQYF. In DNA form, the CDR3 reads TGCGCCAGCAGCCAAGAAGGGGGACAGGGGAACATTCAGTACTTC.

The V and J genes are TRBV28 and TRBJ1-2; no definite D call. Germline CDR1 reads MDHEN; CDR2 reads SYDVKM. V shed 6 bases and J shed 3 bases, with 17 bases lying between them. This CDR3 has 15 residues. In DNA form, the CDR3 reads TGTGCCAGCAGCTCCCATGGCGGAGCTGACTATGGCTACACCTTC. As protein: CASSSHGGADYGYTF.

Concerning this clone: The sample carries other DNA sequences with the same CDR3. The genes are TRBV27 and TRBJ2-2; D unresolved. The CDR3 has 13 residues. Germline CDR1 and CDR2: MNHEY and SMNVEV (reference sequence). The V end was cut by 5 bases, the J end by 1 base, with 5 bases between. The CDR3 bases are TGTGCCAGCAGTCCCGAGAACACCGGGGAGCTGTTTTTT. It encodes CASSPENTGELFF.

The V gene is TRBV4-3, the J gene TRBJ2-1; 8 nucleotides agree with TRBD1. The CDR3 sequence is 17 residues long. The germline gives CDR1 LGHNA, CDR2 YSLEER. V lost 3 bases, J lost 4 bases, and 11 bases stayed unmatched. CDR3 protein: CASSQARQGPSYNEQFF. The CDR3 bases are TGCGCCAGCAGCCAGGCAAGACAGGGGCCCTCTTACAATGAGCAGTTCTTC.

The chain is built from TRBV7-9 and TRBJ1-2, with a tentative D call TRBD1 (5 bases). The CDR3 is 16 residues long. Germline CDR1 and CDR2: SEHNR and FQNEAQ (reference sequence). The V end was cut by 1 base, the J end by 4 bases, with 16 bases between. CDR3 nucleotides: TGTGCCAGCAGCTTAGTCGGGGCTCAAGGGGCCTATGGCTACACCTTC. This sequence encodes CASSLVGAQGAYGYTF.

The chain joins TRBV7-6 to TRBJ1-6, with TRBD1 identical over 7 bases. V shed 0 bases and J 5 bases; nucleotides not matched to a gene: 7. The CDR3 length is 17 residues. Looked up from germline, CDR1 is SGHVS and CDR2 is FNYEAQ. The CDR3 reads CASSLAWAGGNNSPLHF. The CDR3 region has the DNA TGTGCCAGCAGCTTAGCGTGGGCAGGGGGGAATAATTCACCCCTCCACTTT.

This chain joins TRBV6-6 and TRBJ1-2; possible D gene TRBD1, 6 bases. V gave up 0 bases and J gave up 3 bases, with 11 bases separating them. CDR3 length equals 15 residues. Germline lookup yields CDR1 MNHNY and CDR2 SVGAGI (reference sequence). In DNA form, the CDR3 reads TGTGCCAGCAGTTACTCACCAGGGGCAGACTATGGCTACACCTTC. It yields the protein CASSYSPGADYGYTF.

Of note for this clone: Other DNA sequences from this sample encode an identical CDR3 as well. This chain links TRBV11-2 with TRBJ2-2; D is unresolved. Trimming took off 1 base at V and 6 bases at J, with 6 bases between the two ends. The CDR3 consists of 13 residues. Germline V gene lookup returns CDR1 SGHAT and CDR2 FQNNGV. The CDR3 is CASSLGVPGELFF. The CDR3, as DNA: TGTGCCAGCAGCTTAGGAGTTCCCGGGGAGCTGTTTTTT. Full variable domain (remainder filled in from reference TRBV11-2 and TRBJ2-2): EAGVAQSPRYKIIEKRQSVAFWCNPISGHATLYWYQQILGQGPKLLIQFQNNGVVDDSQLPKDRFSAERLKGVDSTLKIQPAKLEDSAVYLCASSLGVPGELFFGEGSRLTVL.

The CDR3: CASSFSGTGELFF. In DNA form, the CDR3 reads TGTGCCAGCAGCTTTAGCGGAACCGGGGAGCTGTTTTTT. The V gene is TRBV7-6, the J gene TRBJ2-2, with TRBD2 as a possible D gene (6 bases). Germline loops: CDR1 SGHVS, CDR2 FNYEAQ. Trimming cost V 3 bases and J 5 bases, with 7 bases left between them. This CDR3 comprises 13 residues.

CDR3 bases: TGCGCCAGCAGCCAAGGAACACTTACAACTAATGAAAAACTGTTTTTT. Protein: CASSQGTLTTNEKLFF. The chain joins TRBV4-1 to TRBJ1-4; the D is unclear. Trimming stripped 1 base from V and 0 bases from J, with 9 bases between. The germline V gene encodes CDR1 MGHRA and CDR2 YSYEKL. The CDR3 runs 16 residues.

The chain links TRBV14 to TRBJ2-5; possible D gene TRBD2, 5 bases. The CDR3 consists of 16 residues. Germline CDR1 and CDR2: SGHDN and FVKESK. V lost 0 bases, J lost 5 bases, and 16 bases lay in between. This CDR3 is CASSQERETHFETQYF. DNA of the CDR3: TGTGCCAGCAGCCAAGAAAGGGAGACACACTTTGAGACCCAGTACTTC.

This rearrangement joins TRBV7-9 to TRBJ2-7, with TRBD1 matching 8 bases. Per the germline V gene, CDR1 is SEHNR and CDR2 is FQNEAQ (reference sequence). The V and J ends lost 5 bases and 6 bases, in that order; junction bases with no gene match: 12. CDR3 length equals 15 residues. CDR3 protein: CASSHSQGVHSEQYF. The CDR3 region has the DNA TGTGCCAGCAGCCACTCACAGGGGGTCCACTCCGAGCAGTACTTC.